What follows describes a single T cell receptor (beta chain). TCRdb re-called the 5' RACE reads with MiXCR, one entry per CDR3 protein. The data show more than 1.5 million distinct CDR3 sequences, less than 35% seen once. This specimen belongs to a study of identical twins. Per germline, CDR1 DFQATT and CDR2 SNEGSKA (reference sequence). Trimming cost V 3 bases and J 4 bases; bases outside gene matches: 16. The CDR3 contains 17 residues. The source material was cord blood. The V and J genes are TRBV20-1 and TRBJ2-5, with 8 bases aligning to TRBD2. The clonotype comes from a newborn girl in good health. CDR3 amino acids: CSARTTAGAGSRETQYF. DNA of the CDR3: TGCAGTGCTAGGACAACAGCGGGAGCCGGGTCCCGAGAGACCCAGTACTTC.